Sequencing of this TCR beta chain was carried out in a study of resident and recirculating memory T cells in vitiligo. Study-level background: Each patient gave two lesional and two nonlesional epidermal shave biopsies, plus PBMCs. Notes on the study in general: Non-conserved TCRs across sites and patients suggested distinct clones per lesion.

Stability required unchanged lesions during the previous 6 months. Patients had received no treatment within the previous three months. TCRdb's table, derived via immunoSEQ multiplex PCR, lists solely in-frame clones and lacks some. The data hold 75,000 to 95,000 clones, with about 91% observed a single time. In regard to this clone: What it binds is unknown.

After removal of 3 bases from V and 1 base from J, the junction contained 4 bases not matched to a gene. The V gene's germline CDR1 is SGDLS and CDR2 YYNGEE. The CDR3 is made up of 15 amino acids. The sequencing input was blood. The clonotype originates from a male donor with vitiligo. The chain carries TRBV9 and TRBJ2-1; 7 bases line up with TRBD2. CDR3 bases: TGTGCCAGCAGCGCGGAGCGGGGTTCCTACAATGAGCAGTTCTTC. Protein sequence: CASSAERGSYNEQFF.